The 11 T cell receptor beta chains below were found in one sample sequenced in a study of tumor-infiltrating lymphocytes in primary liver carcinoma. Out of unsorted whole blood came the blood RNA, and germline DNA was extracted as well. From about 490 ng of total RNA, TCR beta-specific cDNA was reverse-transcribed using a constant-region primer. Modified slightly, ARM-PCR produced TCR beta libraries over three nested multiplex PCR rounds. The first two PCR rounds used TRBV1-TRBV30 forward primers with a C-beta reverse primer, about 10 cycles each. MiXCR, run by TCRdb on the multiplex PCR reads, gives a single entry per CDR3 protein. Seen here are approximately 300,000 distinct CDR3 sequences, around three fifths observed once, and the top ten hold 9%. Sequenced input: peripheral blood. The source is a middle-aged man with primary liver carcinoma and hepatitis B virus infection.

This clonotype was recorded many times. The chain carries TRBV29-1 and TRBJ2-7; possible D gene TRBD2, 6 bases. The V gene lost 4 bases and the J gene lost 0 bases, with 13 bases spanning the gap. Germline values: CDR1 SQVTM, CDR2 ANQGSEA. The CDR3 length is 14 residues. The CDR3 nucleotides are TGCAGCGTTGGGGAGGTGGGGTTCTCCTACGAGCAGTACTTC. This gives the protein CSVGEVGFSYEQYF.

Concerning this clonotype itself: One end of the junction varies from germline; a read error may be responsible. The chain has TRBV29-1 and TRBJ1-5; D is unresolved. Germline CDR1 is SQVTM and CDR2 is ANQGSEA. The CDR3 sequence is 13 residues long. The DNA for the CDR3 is TGCAGCGTTACTAGTCAGAGCAGTCAGCCCCAGCATTTT. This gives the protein CSVTSQSSQPQHF.

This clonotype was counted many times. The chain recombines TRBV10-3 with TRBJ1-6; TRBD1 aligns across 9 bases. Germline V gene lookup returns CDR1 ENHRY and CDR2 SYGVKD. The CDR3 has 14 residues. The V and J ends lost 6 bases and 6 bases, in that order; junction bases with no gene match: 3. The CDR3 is CAISPTGGNSPLHF. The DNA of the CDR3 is TGTGCCATCAGCCCGACAGGGGGTAATTCACCCCTCCACTTT.

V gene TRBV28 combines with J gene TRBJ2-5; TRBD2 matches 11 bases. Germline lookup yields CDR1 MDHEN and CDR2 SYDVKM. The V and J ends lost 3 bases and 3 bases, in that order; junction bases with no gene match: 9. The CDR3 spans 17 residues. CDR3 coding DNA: TGTGCCAGCAGTTTTAGAGCCCGGGGACTAGCGGAAGAGACCCAGTACTTC. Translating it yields CASSFRARGLAEETQYF.

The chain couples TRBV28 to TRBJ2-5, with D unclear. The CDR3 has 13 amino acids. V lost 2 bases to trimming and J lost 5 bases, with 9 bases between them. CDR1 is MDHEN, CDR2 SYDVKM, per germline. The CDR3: CASSLTMGETQYF. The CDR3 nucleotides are TGTGCCAGCAGTTTAACAATGGGGGAGACCCAGTACTTC.

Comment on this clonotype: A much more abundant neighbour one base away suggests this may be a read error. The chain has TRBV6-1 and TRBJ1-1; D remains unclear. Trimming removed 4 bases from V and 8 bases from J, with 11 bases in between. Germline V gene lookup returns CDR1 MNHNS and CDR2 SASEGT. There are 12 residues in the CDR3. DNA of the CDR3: TGTGCCAGCAGTGTTTTCGGAATCGAAGCTTTCTTT. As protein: CASSVFGIEAFF.

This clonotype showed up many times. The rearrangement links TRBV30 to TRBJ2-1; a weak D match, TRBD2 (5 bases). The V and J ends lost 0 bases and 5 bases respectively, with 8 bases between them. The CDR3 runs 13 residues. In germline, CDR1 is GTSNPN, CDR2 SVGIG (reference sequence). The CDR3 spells CAWSVRRDNEQFF. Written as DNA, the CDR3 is TGTGCCTGGAGTGTTAGGCGGGACAATGAGCAGTTCTTC.

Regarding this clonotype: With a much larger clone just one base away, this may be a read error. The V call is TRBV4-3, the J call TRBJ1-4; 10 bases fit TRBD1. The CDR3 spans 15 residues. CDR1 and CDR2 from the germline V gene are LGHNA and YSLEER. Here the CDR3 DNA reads TGCGCCAGCAGCCTAAGAGGGACAGGGGATGAAAAACTGTCTTTT. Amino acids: CASSLRGTGDEKLSF.

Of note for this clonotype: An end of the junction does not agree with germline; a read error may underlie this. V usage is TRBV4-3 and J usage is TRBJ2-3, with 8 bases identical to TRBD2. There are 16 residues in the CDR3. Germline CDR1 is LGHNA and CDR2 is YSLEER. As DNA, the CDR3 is TGCACCAGCAGTCAAGACGACGGGAGGGCCGGGGGTACGCAGTATTTT. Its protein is CTSSQDDGRAGGTQYF.

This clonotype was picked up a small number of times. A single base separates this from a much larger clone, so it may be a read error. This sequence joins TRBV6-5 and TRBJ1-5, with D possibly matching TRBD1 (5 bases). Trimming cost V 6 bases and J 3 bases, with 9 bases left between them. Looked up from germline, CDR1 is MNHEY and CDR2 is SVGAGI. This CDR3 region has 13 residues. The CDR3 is CASSRQLNQPQHF. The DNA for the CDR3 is TGTGCCAGCAGCCGACAGCTCAATCAGCCCCAGCATTTT.

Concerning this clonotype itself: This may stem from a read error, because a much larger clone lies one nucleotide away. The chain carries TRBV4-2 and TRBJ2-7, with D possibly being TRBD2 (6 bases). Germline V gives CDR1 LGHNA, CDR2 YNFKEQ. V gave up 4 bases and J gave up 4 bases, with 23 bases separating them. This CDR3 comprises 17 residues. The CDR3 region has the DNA TGTGCCAGCAGCCGAGGAAGCAGTTCGGGACTCTATTACGAGCAGTACTTC. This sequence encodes CASSRGSSSGLYYEQYF.